These T cell receptor beta chains were read from a single sample in a study of Ad26.COV2.S vaccination and SARS-CoV-2 variants. Data came from immunoSEQ multiplex PCR; TCRdb stores just in-frame clones and leaves some out. The table has more than 40,000 clones, 65% to 90% seen once. This specimen was peripheral blood, taken after recovery from COVID-19. Receptors originate from a human donor who had recovered from COVID-19. CDR3s include the opening cysteine and the closing phenylalanine or tryptophan. The D gene is left open where the match is weak. Clone sizes are given selectively: once, few, many, or a class where the clone is expanded.

TRBJ2-3 | few | . | TRBV30 | 16 | TGTGCCTGGAGTCCCTTTAGTGGGTCCAACACAGATACGCAGTATTTT | CAWSPFSGSNTDTQYF
TRBJ1-1 | . | . | TRBV5-1 | 12 | TGCGCCAGCGGGTCTACGAACACTGAAGCTTTCTTT | CASGSTNTEAFF
TRBJ2-3 | . | . | TRBV19 | 13 | TGTGCCAGTAGCTCGGTCGTGTCAGATACGCAGTATTTT | CASSSVVSDTQYF
TRBJ2-2 | . | . | TRBV7-7 | 15 | TGTGCCAGCAGCCTGTCGGGCTTATTGGTCGGGGAGCTGTTTTTT | CASSLSGLLVGELFF
TRBJ2-7 | . | TRBD1 | TRBV7-8 | 16 | TGTGCCAGCAGCTTTACGGGACAGGGGGCGCGTGGCGAGCAGTACTTC | CASSFTGQGARGEQYF
TRBJ1-1 | . | . | TRBV9 | 14 | TGTGCCAGCAGCGTAAGGTCCTCGGGCACTGAAGCTTTCTTT | CASSVRSSGTEAFF
TRBJ2-1 | . | TRBD2 | TRBV5-1 | 16 | TGCGCCAGCAGCGAAAACCCGGGACTAGCGGGAGGGAAACAGTTCTTC | CASSENPGLAGGKQFF
TRBJ2-7 | . | . | TRBV20-1 | 11 | TGCAGTGCTGGAGGGAGCGGTAAGCAGTACTTC | CSAGGSGKQYF
TRBJ2-5 | . | TRBD1 | TRBV11-2 | 15 | TGTGCCAGCAGCTCCGCACAGGGGGCGTGGGAGACCCAGTACTTC | CASSSAQGAWETQYF
TRBJ2-5 | . | . | TRBV10-3 | 14 | TGTGCCATCAGGCCCCAGCAGGCATCGGAGACCCAGTACTTC | CAIRPQQASETQYF
TRBJ1-1 | medium-sized | . | TRBV7-2 | 12 | TGTGCCAGCAGCCGAGATAGCGCTGAAGCTTTCTTT | CASSRDSAEAFF
TRBJ1-2 | . | TRBD1 | TRBV19 | 15 | TGTGCCAGTAGTATTTTGACAGGGTACGCCTATGGCTACACCTTC | CASSILTGYAYGYTF
TRBJ1-1 | . | . | TRBV5-5 | 15 | TGTGCCAGCAGCTTGGTCGGCAGCCTGAACACTGAAGCTTTCTTT | CASSLVGSLNTEAFF
TRBJ2-1 | . | . | TRBV11-2 | 17 | TGTGCCAGCAGCTTTGGCCGGGGACGGCAAATTAGGAATGAGCAGTTCTTC | CASSFGRGRQIRNEQFF
TRBJ2-3 | . | . | TRBV27 | 14 | TGTGCCAGCAGGGGGGCGAGTATTACAGATACGCAGTATTTT | CASRGASITDTQYF
TRBJ2-3 | . | TRBD1 | TRBV5-1 | 15 | TGCGCCAGCGGGTCCGGGACAGGGGAAGGAGATACGCAGTATTTT | CASGSGTGEGDTQYF
TRBJ2-7 | medium-sized | TRBD1 | TRBV28 | 16 | TGTGCCAGCAGGCCCCCGTGGGACGACAGGGCAGTAGAGCAGTACTTC | CASRPPWDDRAVEQYF
TRBJ2-7 | . | . | TRBV4-2 | 13 | TGTGCCAGCAGCCGGAACGGAGGAAGCGAGCAGTACTTC | CASSRNGGSEQYF
TRBJ1-1 | . | TRBD1 | TRBV5-1 | 15 | TGCGCCAGCAGCTTGGCCGGGACAGGGGGCACTGAAGCTTTCTTT | CASSLAGTGGTEAFF
TRBJ2-1 | . | . | TRBV7-8 | 15 | TGTGCCAGCAGCTACCGGGACGCGGACTACAATGAGCAGTTCTTC | CASSYRDADYNEQFF
TRBJ2-1 | . | TRBD2 | TRBV30 | 13 | TGTGCCTGGAGTGAATTTGGGGCGGGAGGGCCCTTCTTC | CAWSEFGAGGPFF
TRBJ2-2 | . | . | TRBV5-1 | 17 | TGCGCCAGCAGCTTGGCCCTGGCGGGGTCGAACACCGGGGAGCTGTTTTTT | CASSLALAGSNTGELFF
TRBJ1-1 | . | . | TRBV27 | 12 | TGTGCCAGCAGTTCCTCGGGCTTTGAAGCTTTCTTT | CASSSSGFEAFF
TRBJ1-2 | . | . | TRBV11-2 | 12 | TGTGCCAGCAGCTTAGAAGGCTATGGCTACACCTTC | CASSLEGYGYTF
TRBJ1-2 | . | . | TRBV10-3 | 12 | TGTGCCATTTCCGGGGTGAACTATGGCTACACCTTC | CAISGVNYGYTF
TRBJ1-6 | . | TRBD1 | TRBV27 | 15 | TGTGCCAGCAGTCCTTCAGGGGGGGGGTATTCACCCCTCCACTTT | CASSPSGGGYSPLHF
TRBJ1-1 | . | . | TRBV19 | 16 | TGTGCCAGTACCCCTCTCCAAGGCTTTTTTAGGACTGAAGCTTTCTTT | CASTPLQGFFRTEAFF
TRBJ2-5 | . | . | TRBV9 | 15 | TGTGCCAGCAGCGTAGCTCTGGGGGGAAGGGAGACCCAGTACTTC | CASSVALGGRETQYF
TRBJ1-1 | . | . | TRBV5-8 | 13 | TGTGCCAGCAGCTTGCCAACGAACACTGAAGCTTTCTTT | CASSLPTNTEAFF